Below, 20 T cell receptor beta chains from the same sample are listed, as sequenced in a study of blood T cells in healthy people across ages. Alongside a J-beta primer mix, a sample-barcoded 5' primer served in a second PCR lasting roughly 6 to 11 cycles. TCRdb reprocessed the 5' RACE reads with MiXCR, giving one entry per CDR3 protein. The sample contains about 1.7 million distinct CDR3 sequences, 28% of which appear only once. The specimen was blood. The receptors originated from a woman aged 25 to 45 in good health.

The chain is built from TRBV20-1 and TRBJ2-3; 12 nucleotides line up with TRBD2. Trimming took 6 bases from V and 4 from J; bases not matched to a gene: 11. In germline, CDR1 is DFQATT, CDR2 SNEGSKA (reference sequence). This CDR3 has 16 residues. The CDR3 reads CSAPSPSGGVPDTQYF. In DNA, the CDR3 is TGCAGTGCCCCCTCTCCTAGCGGGGGGGTGCCAGATACGCAGTATTTT.

This sequence joins TRBV28 and TRBJ2-1, with D possibly TRBD1 on 6 matching bases. This CDR3 spans 15 amino acids. Between the trimmed V and J ends, which lost 3 bases and 9 bases, there was a span of 18 bases. In germline, CDR1 is MDHEN, CDR2 SYDVKM. Written as DNA, the CDR3 is TGTGCCAGCAGTTTGGGAACTTACAGGGCGGGTGAGCAGTTCTTC. Translation: CASSLGTYRAGEQFF. Complete variable domain (other parts from reference TRBV28 and TRBJ2-1): DVKVTQSSRYLVKRTGEKVFLECVQDMDHENMFWYRQDPGLGLRLIYFSYDVKMKEKGDIPEGYSVSREKKERFSLILESASTNQTSMYLCASSLGTYRAGEQFFGPGTRLTVL.

CDR3 in DNA: TGTGCCAGCACCCAGGAAGAGAGGGACAGGGGCTACACCTTC. Its translation: CASTQEERDRGYTF. The chain employs TRBV12-3 or TRBV12-4 and TRBJ1-2; 8 nucleotides agree with TRBD1. Trimming at V came to 7 bases and at J to 8 bases, leaving 12 bases not matched to a gene. CDR3 length: 14 amino acids.

This clonotype was seen more than once but under ten times. The junction shows a germline mismatch at one end, possibly a read error. The chain combines TRBV11-2 with TRBJ2-4, with 9 nucleotides matching TRBD1. This CDR3 has 20 amino acids. CDR1 is SGHAT and CDR2 is FQNNGV in the germline V gene. Here the CDR3 DNA reads TGTGCCAGCAGCCCATCTACCGGGACAGGGCCCTCTTTAGCCAAGAACATTCAGTACTTC. As protein: CASSPSTGTGPSLAKNIQYF.

This clonotype was counted many times. V and J are TRBV7-9 and TRBJ2-3; no reliable D call. The CDR3 is 16 amino acids. The V gene lost 3 bases and the J gene lost 0 bases, with 13 bases spanning the gap. CDR1 SEHNR and CDR2 FQNEAQ come from the germline V gene (reference sequence). CDR3 nucleotides: TGTGCCAGCAGCTTTCGAATCTCGACTAGCACAGATACGCAGTATTTT. Translating gives CASSFRISTSTDTQYF.

This clonotype was seen ten or more times. The chain links TRBV18 to TRBJ1-2, with D uncertain. Between the trimmed V and J ends, which lost 3 bases and 6 bases, there was a span of 11 bases. This CDR3 contains 13 residues. Germline CDR1 is KGHSH and CDR2 is LQKENI. The CDR3 loop reads CASSPRAGDGYTF. The CDR3 DNA follows: TGTGCCAGCTCACCGCGGGCAGGTGATGGCTACACCTTC.

This clonotype was detected a few times. V usage is TRBV6-2 or TRBV6-3 and J usage is TRBJ2-7; 7 nucleotides match TRBD2. Losses at the gene ends were 6 bases for V and 0 bases for J; bases not matched to a gene: 14. The length of the CDR3 is 17 residues. Per germline, CDR1 MNHEY and CDR2 SVGEGT. CDR3 region: CASRRPGRGETSYEQYF. The CDR3, as DNA: TGTGCCAGCAGACGCCCTGGGAGGGGCGAGACCTCCTACGAGCAGTACTTC.

The rearrangement joins TRBV7-9 to TRBJ2-5; 7 bases line up with TRBD1. Per the germline V gene, CDR1 is SEHNR and CDR2 is FQNEAQ (reference sequence). V lost 2 bases to trimming and J lost 5 bases; unmatched junction nucleotides: 14. The CDR3 is 17 amino acids. The CDR3 DNA sequence: TGTGCCAGCAGCTTATCCAGGGGGATAGCTACAATGGAGACCCAGTACTTC. Translated, it gives CASSLSRGIATMETQYF.

This clonotype appeared a few times. This chain uses TRBV7-2 with TRBJ2-3; 8 bases are a match to TRBD2. Germline V gene lookup returns CDR1 SGHTA and CDR2 FQGNSA. The ends lost 5 bases at V and 4 bases at J; junction bases unmatched: 11. CDR3 length equals 16 residues. This CDR3 reads CASSLWTSLPPDTQYF. CDR3 nucleotide sequence: TGTGCCAGCAGCCTATGGACTAGCTTACCCCCAGATACGCAGTATTTT.

In regard to this clonotype: This could be a read error, since a much larger clone is one nucleotide away. CDR3: CASSRDLQGFNEQYF. The DNA of the CDR3 is TGCGCCAGCAGCCGAGATCTGCAGGGTTTCAACGAGCAGTACTTC. The rearrangement uses TRBV4-3 and TRBJ2-4; the D gene is possibly TRBD1 (5 bases). TRBJ2-7 explains the end of the DNA better; the J call may be wrong. This CDR3 has 15 amino acids. The germline CDR1 and CDR2 sequences are LGHNA and YSLEER.

This clonotype was recorded a few times. CDR3 protein: CASSQDRYGEQFF. CDR3 nucleotides: TGTGCCAGCAGCCAAGATCGGTATGGTGAGCAGTTCTTC. The chain carries TRBV3-1 and TRBJ2-1; D call uncertain. CDR1 LGHDT and CDR2 YNNKEL come from the germline V gene (reference sequence). This CDR3 is 13 amino acids long. Trimming cost V 0 bases and J 9 bases, with 9 bases left between them.

This clonotype was observed a handful of times. With a much larger clone just one base away, this may be a read error. The V call is TRBV6-4, the J call TRBJ2-1, with D possibly being TRBD1 (6 bases). CDR3 length: 15 amino acids. In germline, CDR1 is MRHNA, CDR2 SNTAGT. Trimming removed 5 bases from V and 13 bases from J, with 24 bases in between. The CDR3 nucleotides are TGTGCCAGCAGTAAGGGTAGCGAGACAGGAGAGACCCAGTTCTTC. Translated: CASSKGSETGETQFF.

The V call is TRBV10-3, the J call TRBJ2-1; D is perhaps TRBD1 (6 bases). Germline CDR1 ENHRY, CDR2 SYGVKD. V was shortened by 3 bases and J by 14 bases, with 14 bases between the two germline ends. This CDR3 region has 12 residues. CDR3 region: CAISDTGLGEFF. The CDR3 coding sequence is TGTGCCATCAGTGATACAGGGCTGGGAGAGTTCTTC.

There are a few counts of this clonotype. The chain couples TRBV12-3 or TRBV12-4 to TRBJ1-6; 7 bases are shared with TRBD1. This CDR3 region has 15 residues. Unmatched junction bases numbered 12, after V lost 6 bases and J lost 10 bases. The CDR3, as DNA: TGTGCCAGCAGCACTACAGGGGAAGGAGGGTCACCCCTCCACTTT. Translated: CASSTTGEGGSPLHF.

Many counts were recorded for this clonotype. The genes are TRBV29-1 and TRBJ2-6, with D tentatively TRBD2 (6 bases). Germline V gene data show CDR1 as SQVTM and CDR2 as ANQGSEA. This CDR3 is built from 14 residues. The V gene lost 4 bases and the J gene lost 4 bases, with 11 bases spanning the gap. The CDR3 DNA reads TGCAGCGTTGTAAGGGAGGCAGGGGCCAACGTCCTGACTTTC. This codes for CSVVREAGANVLTF.

This clonotype was recorded only once. This chain links TRBV7-7 with TRBJ1-2, with 8 positions matching TRBD1. V trimming: 7 bases; J trimming: 0 bases; junction bases outside the gene matches: 7. CDR1 SSHAT and CDR2 FNYEAQ come from the germline V gene (reference sequence). The CDR3 runs to 15 residues. The chain's CDR3 is CASNEGQVTNYGYTF. The CDR3 bases are TGTGCCAGCAACGAGGGACAGGTTACTAACTATGGCTACACCTTC.

This clonotype was seen a few times. The chain employs TRBV20-1 and TRBJ1-1; D is possibly TRBD1 (5 bases). Trimming removed 0 bases at V and 2 bases at J, with 10 bases between. CDR3 length: 14 residues. CDR1 is DFQATT, CDR2 SNEGSKA, per germline (reference sequence). The CDR3 loop is CSARDQGINTEAFF. DNA for the CDR3: TGCAGTGCTAGAGATCAGGGCATTAACACTGAAGCTTTCTTT.

This clonotype was seen a few times. This chain joins TRBV2 and TRBJ2-7, with TRBD2 matching over 7 bases. Per the germline V gene, CDR1 is SNHLY and CDR2 is FYNNEI. The CDR3 loop spans 15 amino acids. V was pared by 4 bases and J by 1 base, with 7 bases of the junction left unmatched. The CDR3 DNA sequence: TGTGCCAGCAGTGTTTGGGACTACATTTCCTACGAGCAGTACTTC. This encodes CASSVWDYISYEQYF.

This clonotype was counted between two and nine times. The chain carries TRBV3-1 and TRBJ2-7; TRBD2 matches 7 bases. The CDR3 has 16 amino acids. In germline, CDR1 is LGHDT, CDR2 YNNKEL (reference sequence). Trimming at V came to 4 bases and at J to 6 bases, leaving 15 bases not matched to a gene. The chain's CDR3 is CASSPTPRTRDFEQYF. The CDR3 DNA reads as TGTGCCAGCAGCCCAACTCCCCGGACTAGAGACTTCGAGCAGTACTTC.

DNA for the CDR3: TGCGCCAGCAGCCACGCACCGGGACATACTCGATCTGGGGCCAACGTCCTGACTTTC. Translation: CASSHAPGHTRSGANVLTF. V and J are TRBV4-1 and TRBJ2-6; tentative D call: TRBD1 (6 bases). V dropped 3 bases and J dropped 1 base, with 19 bases sitting between them. Germline CDR1 MGHRA, CDR2 YSYEKL. The CDR3 is 19 amino acids.